The present T cell receptor beta chain was sequenced within a study of radiotherapy plus CTLA-4 blockade in lung cancer. V was pared by 4 bases and J by 0 bases, with 19 bases between. The CDR3 totals 17 residues. The germline CDR1 and CDR2 sequences are SGHRS and YFSETQ. TCRdb's copy holds only in-frame clones and misses some; the assay was immunoSEQ multiplex PCR. This sample has 45,000 to 55,000 clones; about 86% occur once, and the top ten carry less than 20%. The clonotype comes from a human donor with non-small cell lung cancer that progressed on radiotherapy plus ipilimumab. Some clones in this sample may be carry-over from other donors' samples. The chain is built from TRBV5-1 and TRBJ1-1; maybe TRBD1 (6 bases). The specimen comprised peripheral blood, sampled from a patient treated with radiotherapy plus ipilimumab. The CDR3 sequence: CASSRLTGNALNTEAFF. The CDR3 region has the DNA TGCGCCAGCAGCCGATTAACAGGGAACGCTTTGAACACTGAAGCTTTCTTT.